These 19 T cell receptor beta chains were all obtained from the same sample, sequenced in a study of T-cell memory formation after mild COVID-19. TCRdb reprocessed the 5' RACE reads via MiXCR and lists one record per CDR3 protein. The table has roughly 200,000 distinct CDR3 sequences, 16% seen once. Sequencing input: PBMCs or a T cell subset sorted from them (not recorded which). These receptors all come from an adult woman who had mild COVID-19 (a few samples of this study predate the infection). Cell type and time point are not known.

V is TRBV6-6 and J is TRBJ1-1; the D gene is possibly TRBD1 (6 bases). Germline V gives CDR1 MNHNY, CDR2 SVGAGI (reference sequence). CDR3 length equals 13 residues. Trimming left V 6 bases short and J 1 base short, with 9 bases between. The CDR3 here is CASRPGQNTEAFF. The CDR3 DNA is TGTGCCAGCAGGCCGGGACAGAACACTGAAGCTTTCTTT.

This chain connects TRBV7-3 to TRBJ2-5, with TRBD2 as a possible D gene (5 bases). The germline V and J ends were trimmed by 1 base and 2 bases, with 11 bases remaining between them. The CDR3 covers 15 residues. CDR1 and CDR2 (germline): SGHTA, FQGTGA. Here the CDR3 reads CASSLMVGRQETQYF. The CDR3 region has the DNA TGTGCCAGCAGCTTAATGGTGGGGAGACAAGAGACCCAGTACTTC.

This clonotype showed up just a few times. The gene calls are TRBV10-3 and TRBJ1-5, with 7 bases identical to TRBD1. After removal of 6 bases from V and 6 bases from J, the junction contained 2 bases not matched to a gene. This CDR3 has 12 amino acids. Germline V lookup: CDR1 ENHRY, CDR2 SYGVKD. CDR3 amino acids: CAIRGDSQPQHF. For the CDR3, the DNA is TGTGCCATCAGGGGGGACAGTCAGCCCCAGCATTTT.

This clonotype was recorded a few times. CDR3 nucleotide sequence: TGCAGTGCAAACCGGGACAGGGCAACCGGGGAGCTGTTTTTT. It yields the protein CSANRDRATGELFF. The chain uses TRBV20-1 and TRBJ2-2; 9 nucleotides match TRBD1. After removal of 6 bases from V and 5 bases from J, the junction contained 7 bases not matched to a gene. Germline V lookup: CDR1 DFQATT, CDR2 SNEGSKA (reference sequence). The CDR3 extends over 14 amino acids.

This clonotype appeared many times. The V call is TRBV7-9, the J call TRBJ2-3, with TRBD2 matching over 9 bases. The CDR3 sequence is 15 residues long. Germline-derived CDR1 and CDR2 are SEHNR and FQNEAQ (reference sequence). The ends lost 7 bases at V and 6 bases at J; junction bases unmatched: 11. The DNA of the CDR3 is TGTGCCAGCACCCCTTGGCGGGGGGGCTCGGATACGCAGTATTTT. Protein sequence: CASTPWRGGSDTQYF.

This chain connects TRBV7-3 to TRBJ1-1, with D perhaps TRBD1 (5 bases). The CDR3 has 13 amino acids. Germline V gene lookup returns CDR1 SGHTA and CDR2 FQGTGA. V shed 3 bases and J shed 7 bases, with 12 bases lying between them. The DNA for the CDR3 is TGTGCCAGCAGCTTCACTTACAGGAGTGAAGCTTTCTTT. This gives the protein CASSFTYRSEAFF. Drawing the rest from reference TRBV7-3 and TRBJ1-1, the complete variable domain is GAGVSQTPSNKVTEKGKYVELRCDPISGHTALYWYRQSLGQGPEFLIYFQGTGAADDSGLPNDRFFAVRPEGSVSTLKIQRTERGDSAVYLCASSFTYRSEAFFGQGTRLTVV.

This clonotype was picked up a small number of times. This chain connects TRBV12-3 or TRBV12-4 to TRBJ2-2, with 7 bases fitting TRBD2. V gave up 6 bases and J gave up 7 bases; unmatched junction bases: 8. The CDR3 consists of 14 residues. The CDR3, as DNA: TGTGCCAGCAGACCCCCTCCGGGGGGCGGGGAGCTGTTTTTT. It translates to CASRPPPGGGELFF.

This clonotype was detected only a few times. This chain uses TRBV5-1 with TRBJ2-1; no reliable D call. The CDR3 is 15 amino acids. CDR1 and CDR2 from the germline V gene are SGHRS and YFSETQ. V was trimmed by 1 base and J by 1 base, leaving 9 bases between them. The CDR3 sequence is CASSLWAGSYNEQFF. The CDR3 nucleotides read TGCGCCAGCAGCTTGTGGGCAGGTTCCTACAATGAGCAGTTCTTC. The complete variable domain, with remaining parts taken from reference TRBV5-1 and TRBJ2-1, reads KAGVTQTPRYLIKTRGQQVTLSCSPISGHRSVSWYQQTPGQGLQFLFEYFSETQRNKGNFPGRFSGRQFSNSRSEMNVSTLELGDSALYLCASSLWAGSYNEQFFGPGTRLTVL.

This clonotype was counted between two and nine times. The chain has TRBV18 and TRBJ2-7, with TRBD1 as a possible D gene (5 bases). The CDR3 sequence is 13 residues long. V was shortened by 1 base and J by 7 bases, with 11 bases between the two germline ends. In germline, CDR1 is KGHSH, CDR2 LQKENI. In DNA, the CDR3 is TGTGCCAGCTCACCACGGTCAAAGGGGGAGCAGTACTTC. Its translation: CASSPRSKGEQYF.

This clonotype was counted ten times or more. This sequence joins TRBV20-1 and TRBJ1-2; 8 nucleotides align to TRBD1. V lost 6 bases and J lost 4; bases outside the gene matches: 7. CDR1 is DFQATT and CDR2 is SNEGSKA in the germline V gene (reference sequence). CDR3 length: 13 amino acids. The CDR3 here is CSAHTGGGYGYTF. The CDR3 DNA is TGCAGTGCCCATACAGGGGGAGGCTATGGCTACACCTTC.

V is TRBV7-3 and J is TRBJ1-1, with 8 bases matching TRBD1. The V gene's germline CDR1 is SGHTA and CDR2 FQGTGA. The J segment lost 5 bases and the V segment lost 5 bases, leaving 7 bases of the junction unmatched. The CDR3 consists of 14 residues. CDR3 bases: TGTGCCAGCAGCGACCTACAGGGGGGGACTGAAGCTTTCTTT. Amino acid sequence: CASSDLQGGTEAFF. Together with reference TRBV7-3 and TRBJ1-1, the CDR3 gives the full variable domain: GAGVSQTPSNKVTEKGKYVELRCDPISGHTALYWYRQSLGQGPEFLIYFQGTGAADDSGLPNDRFFAVRPEGSVSTLKIQRTERGDSAVYLCASSDLQGGTEAFFGQGTRLTVV.

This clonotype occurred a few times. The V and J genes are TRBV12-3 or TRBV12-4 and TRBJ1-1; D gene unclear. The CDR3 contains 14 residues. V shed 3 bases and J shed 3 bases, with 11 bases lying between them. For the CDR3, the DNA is TGTGCCAGCAGTTTCAGGATTTCAGACACTGAAGCTTTCTTT. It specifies CASSFRISDTEAFF.

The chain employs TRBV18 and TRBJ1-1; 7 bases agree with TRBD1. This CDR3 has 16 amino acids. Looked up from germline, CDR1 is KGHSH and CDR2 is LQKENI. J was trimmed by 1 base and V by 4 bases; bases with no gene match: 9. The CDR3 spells CASSHSQGRGNTEAFF. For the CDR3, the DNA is TGTGCCAGCTCACATTCACAGGGGCGGGGGAACACTGAAGCTTTCTTT.

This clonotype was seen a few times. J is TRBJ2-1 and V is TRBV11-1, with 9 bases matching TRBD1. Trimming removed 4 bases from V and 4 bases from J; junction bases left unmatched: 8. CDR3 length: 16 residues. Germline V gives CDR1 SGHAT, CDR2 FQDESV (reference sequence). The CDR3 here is CASSWTGTGSYNEQFF. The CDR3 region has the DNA TGTGCCAGCAGCTGGACTGGGACAGGGTCTTACAATGAGCAGTTCTTC.

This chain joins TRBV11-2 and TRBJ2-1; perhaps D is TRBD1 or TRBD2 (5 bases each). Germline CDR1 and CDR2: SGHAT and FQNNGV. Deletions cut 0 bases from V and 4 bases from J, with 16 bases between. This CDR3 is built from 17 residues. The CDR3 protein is CASSLDRGVAGYNEQFF. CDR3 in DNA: TGTGCCAGCAGCTTAGATAGAGGGGTTGCTGGGTACAATGAGCAGTTCTTC.

CDR3 protein: CASSLMGKSPSDTQYF. The CDR3 bases are TGTGCCAGCAGCTTAATGGGTAAATCCCCTTCAGATACGCAGTATTTT. The chain recombines TRBV7-3 with TRBJ2-3, with D hard to call. The CDR3 loop spans 16 amino acids. Germline CDR1 reads SGHTA; CDR2 reads FQGTGA. Trimming left V 1 base short and J 4 bases short, with 15 bases between.

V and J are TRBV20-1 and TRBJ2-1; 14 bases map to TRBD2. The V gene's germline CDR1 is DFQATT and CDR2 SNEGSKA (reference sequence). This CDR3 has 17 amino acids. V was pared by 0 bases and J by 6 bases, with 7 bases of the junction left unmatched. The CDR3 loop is CSARDKGTSGSSNEQFF. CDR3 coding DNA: TGCAGTGCTAGAGACAAAGGGACTAGCGGGAGTTCCAATGAGCAGTTCTTC.

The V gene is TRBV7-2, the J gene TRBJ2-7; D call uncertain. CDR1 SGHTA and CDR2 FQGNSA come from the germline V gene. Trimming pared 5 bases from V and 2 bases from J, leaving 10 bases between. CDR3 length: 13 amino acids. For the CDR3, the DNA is TGTGCCAGCAGCCCGGCCTCAACCTACGAGCAGTACTTC. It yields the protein CASSPASTYEQYF.

For the CDR3, the DNA is TGTGCCAGCAGCCAGGGGAACACCGGGGAGCTGTTTTTT. It codes for CASSQGNTGELFF. The rearrangement uses TRBV3-1 and TRBJ2-2; D remains ambiguous. V was cut by 3 bases and J by 1 base, with 3 bases left in between. Germline CDR1 is LGHDT and CDR2 is YNNKEL (reference sequence). The CDR3 totals 13 residues. Full variable domain (remainder filled in from reference TRBV3-1 and TRBJ2-2): DTAVSQTPKYLVTQMGNDKSIKCEQNLGHDTMYWYKQDSKKFLKIMFSYNNKELIINETVPNRFSPKSPDKAHLNLHINSLELGDSAVYFCASSQGNTGELFFGEGSRLTVL.